The rows below give T cell receptor beta chains drawn from one sample of a study of blood T cells in healthy people across ages. TCRdb passed the 5' RACE reads through MiXCR, listing each CDR3 protein once. Of around 820,000 distinct CDR3 sequences in the sample, approximately 25% are singletons; the top ten hold more than 3%. These sequences were also reported in another study, on T cells of mothers and their children.

The source material was blood. Receptors originate from a boy aged 10-17 years in good health. CDR3s include the opening cysteine and the closing phenylalanine or tryptophan. A D gene is named only where the DNA matches it firmly.

D gene	V gene	CDR3 protein
-	TRBV29-1	CSAVTRYNEQFF
TRBD1	TRBV29-1	CSVRQGRETQYF
-	TRBV28	CASSPSDTNNEQFF
-	TRBV7-8	CASRLKGGESYNEQFF
-	TRBV7-9	CASSLGSSFEQYF
-	TRBV9	CASSVSAEANEKLLF
-	TRBV5-1	CASSGGTSSSYEQYF
-	TRBV14	CASSQAIKSSYNSPLHF
-	TRBV24-1	CATSDPTSKGYNEQFF
-	TRBV2	CASSEPRDSATNEKLFF
-	TRBV21-1	CASSKSDRGRTDTQYF
TRBD1	TRBV7-9	CASSLELGSTGGAFF
-	TRBV4-1	CASSQEGGVTISEQFF
-	TRBV19	CASSISPGGSSYEQYF
-	TRBV6-5	CASSRTAYGYTF
TRBD2	TRBV28	CASSPSGGQNTRGLFF
-	TRBV20-1	CSAPTGLNNEQFF
TRBD2	TRBV4-3	CASSQDPPSGRISYEQYF
-	TRBV12-5	CAERSRGWETQYF
-	TRBV27	CASSLSLSSNEQFF
-	TRBV29-1	CSVRGTNTEAFF
TRBD2	TRBV2	CASSPGLAGGSYNEQFF
-	TRBV12-3/TRBV12-4	CASSGGPPSNQPQHF
-	TRBV27	CASSFSGITYEQYF
-	TRBV4-2	CASSRNAGQGAEQYF
TRBD1	TRBV28	CASSPTRTGGYEQFF
-	TRBV19	CASSSLVEPPETQYF
-	TRBV29-1	CSVDLRGSNEKLFF
TRBD1	TRBV6-5	CASSQGQTRGYTF
-	TRBV7-2	CASSLGGTKNIQYF
-	TRBV28	CASSLFGTTYEQYF
TRBD2	TRBV18	CASSPAFGEGRYNEQFF
-	TRBV6-2/TRBV6-3	CASRAYRVANTEAFF
TRBD1	TRBV7-2	CASSLFGTGGEKLFF
-	TRBV7-6	CASSFLLETEAFF
TRBD2	TRBV7-8	CASSSDLAGADYNEQFF
-	TRBV27	CASSLYRDSYEQYF
TRBD2	TRBV6-5	CASSRTSRSTDTQYF
TRBD1	TRBV28	CASSLGDRVVGKTQYF
TRBD1	TRBV20-1	CSARGGQLSGNTIYF
-	TRBV7-2	CASSPGPQYEQYF
-	TRBV7-6	CASSLGFAGDGYSNQPQHF
TRBD2	TRBV14	CASYFPGTSGGAWKYNEQFF
-	TRBV20-1	CSASIPGDTQYF
-	TRBV15	CATRIFSGNTIYF
TRBD1	TRBV7-9	CASSLVTGGEETQYF
TRBD2	TRBV7-6	CASSPGLAGEISYNEQFF
TRBD2	TRBV5-1	CASSLGPGRTDTQYF
TRBD1	TRBV9	CASSERGLDEKLFF
-	TRBV3-1	CASSQVNGRFQETQYF
-	TRBV24-1	CATSEGGQPYEQYF
-	TRBV10-3	CAISEGPFHSYEQYF
TRBD1	TRBV15	CATSDSGGPYEQYF
-	TRBV27	CASSPVSTDYNEQFF
-	TRBV7-2	CASSLRLLYEQYF